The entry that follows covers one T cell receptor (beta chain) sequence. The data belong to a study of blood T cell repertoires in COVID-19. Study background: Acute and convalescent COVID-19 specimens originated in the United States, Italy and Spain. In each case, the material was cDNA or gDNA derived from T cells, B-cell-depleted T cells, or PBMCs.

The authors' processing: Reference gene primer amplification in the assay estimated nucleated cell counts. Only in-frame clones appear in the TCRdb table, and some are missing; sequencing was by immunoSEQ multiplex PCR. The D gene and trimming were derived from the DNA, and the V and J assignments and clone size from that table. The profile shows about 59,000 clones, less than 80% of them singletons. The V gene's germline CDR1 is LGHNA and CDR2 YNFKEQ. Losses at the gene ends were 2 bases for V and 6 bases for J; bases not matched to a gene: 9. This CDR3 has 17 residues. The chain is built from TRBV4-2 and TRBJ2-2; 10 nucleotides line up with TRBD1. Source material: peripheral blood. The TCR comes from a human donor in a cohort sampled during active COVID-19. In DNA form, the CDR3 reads TGTGCCAGCAGCCAACTCAGGACAGGGGGTGAGGCCGGGGAGCTGTTTTTT. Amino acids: CASSQLRTGGEAGELFF.